A selection of T cell receptor beta chains follows, all from one sample in a study of spatial heterogeneity in lung cancer. Each CDR3 protein is one row after TCRdb ran MiXCR on the 5' RACE reads. The sample has 30,000 to 45,000 distinct CDR3 sequences; 6.5% to 9% are singletons. The sequences come from PBMCs, collected at surgery. The source is a female donor with early-stage non-small cell lung cancer. Each CDR3 is given with its conserved first and last residue. The order of the fields is D gene, J gene, clone size, V gene, CDR3 protein, CDR3 DNA. A D gene is named only where the DNA matches it firmly. Clone size is stated in some rows and not others, as once, few, many or a class when expanded.

D gene: TRBD1; J gene: TRBJ1-3; clone size: few; V gene: TRBV2; CDR3 protein: CASSPRQGGTGNTIYF; CDR3 DNA: TGTGCCAGCAGTCCCCGACAGGGAGGGACTGGAAACACCATATATTTT
D gene: TRBD1; J gene: TRBJ1-2; clone size: many; V gene: TRBV5-6; CDR3 protein: CASSFDRGLHGYTF; CDR3 DNA: TGTGCCAGCAGCTTCGACAGGGGGCTTCATGGCTACACCTTC
D gene: NA; J gene: TRBJ2-3; clone size: many; V gene: TRBV5-1; CDR3 protein: CASSREASPRPDTQYF; CDR3 DNA: TGCGCCAGCAGCAGGGAAGCATCCCCAAGGCCAGATACGCAGTATTTT
D gene: NA; J gene: TRBJ1-5; clone size: many; V gene: TRBV4-3; CDR3 protein: CASSQGREQPQHF; CDR3 DNA: TGCGCCAGCAGCCAAGGCAGGGAACAGCCCCAGCATTTT
D gene: TRBD1; J gene: TRBJ1-2; clone size: NA; V gene: TRBV7-2; CDR3 protein: CASSSTGGYGYTF; CDR3 DNA: TGTGCCAGCAGCTCGACAGGGGGCTATGGCTACACCTTC
D gene: TRBD1; J gene: TRBJ1-5; clone size: NA; V gene: TRBV6-5; CDR3 protein: CASSRGRTGSAGPQHF; CDR3 DNA: TGTGCCAGCAGTCGGGGACGGACAGGGAGCGCCGGGCCCCAGCATTTT
D gene: NA; J gene: TRBJ2-7; clone size: NA; V gene: TRBV9; CDR3 protein: CASSVGGLTHYEQYF; CDR3 DNA: TGTGCCAGCAGCGTAGGAGGGCTGACTCACTACGAGCAGTACTTC
D gene: NA; J gene: TRBJ2-1; clone size: few; V gene: TRBV28; CDR3 protein: CASSPFYPGSGSYNEQFF; CDR3 DNA: TGTGCCAGCAGTCCTTTTTATCCCGGGAGCGGCTCCTACAATGAGCAGTTCTTC
D gene: NA; J gene: TRBJ2-1; clone size: NA; V gene: TRBV6-1; CDR3 protein: CASNTGKQNEQFF; CDR3 DNA: TGTGCCAGCAATACAGGGAAACAAAATGAGCAGTTCTTC
D gene: TRBD1; J gene: TRBJ1-1; clone size: many; V gene: TRBV7-8; CDR3 protein: CASNPWGQGANTEAFF; CDR3 DNA: TGTGCCAGCAATCCTTGGGGCCAGGGGGCAAACACTGAAGCTTTCTTT
D gene: TRBD2; J gene: TRBJ2-1; clone size: many; V gene: TRBV20-1; CDR3 protein: CSARVTSGDDNEQFF; CDR3 DNA: TGCAGTGCTAGAGTGACTAGCGGTGATGACAATGAGCAGTTCTTC
D gene: TRBD2; J gene: TRBJ2-1; clone size: few; V gene: TRBV6-5; CDR3 protein: CASSFTSGYNEQFF; CDR3 DNA: TGTGCCAGCAGTTTTACTAGCGGATACAATGAGCAGTTCTTC
D gene: TRBD1; J gene: TRBJ1-1; clone size: few; V gene: TRBV5-1; CDR3 protein: CASSLLQGGGTEAFF; CDR3 DNA: TGCGCCAGCAGCTTGCTGCAGGGGGGTGGCACTGAAGCTTTCTTT
D gene: TRBD2; J gene: TRBJ2-5; clone size: few; V gene: TRBV20-1; CDR3 protein: CSARDRRGGETQYF; CDR3 DNA: TGCAGTGCTAGAGATCGCCGCGGGGGTGAGACCCAGTACTTC
D gene: NA; J gene: TRBJ2-3; clone size: NA; V gene: TRBV10-3; CDR3 protein: CAISVQESDTQYF; CDR3 DNA: TGTGCCATCAGTGTCCAAGAGTCAGATACGCAGTATTTT
D gene: NA; J gene: TRBJ1-6; clone size: many; V gene: TRBV9; CDR3 protein: CASSVAGDNSPLHF; CDR3 DNA: TGTGCCAGCAGCGTAGCAGGGGATAATTCACCCCTCCACTTT
D gene: NA; J gene: TRBJ1-1; clone size: many; V gene: TRBV7-2; CDR3 protein: CASSLLPGAMNTEAFF; CDR3 DNA: TGTGCCAGCAGCCTCCTCCCGGGAGCCATGAACACTGAAGCTTTCTTT
D gene: TRBD1; J gene: TRBJ2-1; clone size: many; V gene: TRBV29-1; CDR3 protein: CSSRQGSNNEQFF; CDR3 DNA: TGCAGCTCCCGACAGGGATCGAACAATGAGCAGTTCTTC
D gene: TRBD2; J gene: TRBJ2-3; clone size: NA; V gene: TRBV14; CDR3 protein: CASSQDTSGRAGSPDTQYF; CDR3 DNA: TGTGCCAGCAGCCAAGATACTAGCGGGAGGGCCGGAAGCCCAGATACGCAGTATTTT
D gene: NA; J gene: TRBJ2-7; clone size: NA; V gene: TRBV30; CDR3 protein: CAWSEQTLGEQYF; CDR3 DNA: TGTGCCTGGAGTGAACAGACCCTGGGGGAGCAGTACTTC
D gene: TRBD2; J gene: TRBJ2-1; clone size: NA; V gene: TRBV5-1; CDR3 protein: CASSSSGTREPRSYNEQFF; CDR3 DNA: TGCGCCAGCAGCAGCTCCGGGACTAGGGAACCTCGCTCCTACAATGAGCAGTTCTTC
D gene: NA; J gene: TRBJ2-7; clone size: many; V gene: TRBV6-2/TRBV6-3; CDR3 protein: CASSVRAYEQYF; CDR3 DNA: TGTGCCAGCAGCGTCCGGGCCTACGAGCAGTACTTC
D gene: NA; J gene: TRBJ2-3; clone size: many; V gene: TRBV7-9; CDR3 protein: CASSSSTDTQYF; CDR3 DNA: TGTGCCAGCAGCTCCAGCACAGATACGCAGTATTTT
D gene: TRBD1; J gene: TRBJ1-4; clone size: few; V gene: TRBV5-1; CDR3 protein: CASSQNIQGGNEKLFF; CDR3 DNA: TGCGCCAGCAGCCAAAACATCCAGGGGGGGAATGAAAAACTGTTTTTT
D gene: NA; J gene: TRBJ2-4; clone size: many; V gene: TRBV4-1; CDR3 protein: CASSQDPKNIQYF; CDR3 DNA: TGCGCCAGCAGCCAAGACCCCAAAAACATTCAGTACTTC
D gene: NA; J gene: TRBJ2-1; clone size: few; V gene: TRBV7-9; CDR3 protein: CASSLARFSGPGNEQFF; CDR3 DNA: TGTGCCAGCAGCTTAGCGCGATTCAGCGGGCCGGGGAATGAGCAGTTCTTC
D gene: NA; J gene: TRBJ2-7; clone size: many; V gene: TRBV15; CDR3 protein: CATSRDTDPSTEQYF; CDR3 DNA: TGTGCCACCAGCAGAGATACAGACCCATCTACGGAGCAGTACTTC
D gene: TRBD2; J gene: TRBJ2-1; clone size: many; V gene: TRBV4-2; CDR3 protein: CASSQDKGTTYNEQFF; CDR3 DNA: TGTGCCAGCAGCCAAGATAAAGGGACTACCTACAATGAGCAGTTCTTC
D gene: TRBD1; J gene: TRBJ1-3; clone size: many; V gene: TRBV6-5; CDR3 protein: CASSLQGDAAPIYF; CDR3 DNA: TGTGCCAGCAGTCTCCAGGGGGACGCGGCCCCAATATATTTT